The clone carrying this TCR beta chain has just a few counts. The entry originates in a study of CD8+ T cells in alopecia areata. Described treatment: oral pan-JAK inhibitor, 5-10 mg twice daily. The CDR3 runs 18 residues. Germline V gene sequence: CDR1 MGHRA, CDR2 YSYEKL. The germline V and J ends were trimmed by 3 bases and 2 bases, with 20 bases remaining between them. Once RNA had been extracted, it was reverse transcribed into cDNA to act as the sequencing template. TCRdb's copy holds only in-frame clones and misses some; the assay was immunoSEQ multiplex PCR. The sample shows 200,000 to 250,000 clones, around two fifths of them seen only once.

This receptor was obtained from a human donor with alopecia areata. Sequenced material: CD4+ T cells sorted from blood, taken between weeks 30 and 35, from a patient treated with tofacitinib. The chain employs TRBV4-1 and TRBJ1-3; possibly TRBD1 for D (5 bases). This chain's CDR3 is CASSQTESGAGTGNTIYF. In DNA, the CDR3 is TGCGCCAGCAGCCAGACGGAGTCCGGGGCAGGCACTGGAAACACCATATATTTT.